Each of the 18 T cell receptor beta chains below was sequenced from the same sample in a study of blood T cell repertoires in COVID-19. Repertoires were generated with immunoSEQ multiplex PCR, while TCRdb's copy carries only in-frame clones and drops some. The table has 200,000 to 250,000 clones, roughly 85% seen once. The material sequenced was PBMCs or T cells enriched from blood (not recorded which). Every receptor here comes from a woman between 45 and 60 years old who had been exposed to COVID-19.

The rearrangement joins TRBV18 to TRBJ2-6; no definite D call. Germline lookup yields CDR1 KGHSH and CDR2 LQKENI. The CDR3 extends over 16 amino acids. The V end lost 3 bases, the J end lost 0 bases, and 9 bases lay between the germline ends. The CDR3 DNA reads as TGTGCCAGCTCACCTTTAGATATCTCTGGGGCCAACGTCCTGACTTTC. It specifies CASSPLDISGANVLTF.

The chain has TRBV5-5 and TRBJ1-4, with 11 positions matching TRBD1. Germline lookup yields CDR1 SGHKS and CDR2 YYEKEE (reference sequence). Germline trimming cut 4 bases from V and 5 bases from J; bases unmatched to any gene: 10. The CDR3 sequence is 17 residues long. The CDR3 DNA follows: TGTGCCAGCAGCCCGGGACAGGGGGTAAGCGGGAATGAAAAACTGTTTTTT. Amino acid sequence: CASSPGQGVSGNEKLFF.

This clone was counted a few times. The gene calls are TRBV7-2 and TRBJ2-3; TRBD2 is a possible D gene (5 bases). Germline V CDR1 and CDR2: SGHTA, FQGNSA. V lost 3 bases to trimming and J lost 3 bases, with 10 bases between them. CDR3 length equals 14 residues. CDR3 region: CASSFPGFTDTQYF. CDR3 DNA: TGTGCCAGCAGCTTTCCGGGATTTACAGATACGCAGTATTTT.

J is TRBJ1-5 and V is TRBV6-4; D call uncertain. The V gene's germline CDR1 is MRHNA and CDR2 SNTAGT. The V gene lost 8 bases and the J gene lost 0 bases, with 11 bases spanning the gap. CDR3 length equals 14 residues. This CDR3 is CASLGSPSNQPQHF. The CDR3 DNA follows: TGTGCCAGCTTGGGCAGTCCTAGCAATCAGCCCCAGCATTTT.

V is TRBV11-1 and J is TRBJ1-1; possible D gene TRBD1, 5 bases. The CDR3 covers 15 residues. Trimming pared 2 bases from V and 5 bases from J, leaving 15 bases between. Germline CDR1 reads SGHAT; CDR2 reads FQDESV (reference sequence). CDR3 bases: TGTGCCAGCAGCTTATACAAGGGGAGGAGTACTGAAGCTTTCTTT. As protein: CASSLYKGRSTEAFF.

The J gene is TRBJ1-2, the V gene TRBV5-6; perhaps TRBD1 as D (5 bases). Germline-derived CDR1 and CDR2 are SGHDT and YYEEEE. The germline V and J ends were trimmed by 4 bases and 4 bases, with 17 bases remaining between them. This CDR3 region has 15 residues. This CDR3 reads CASSIQARTGYGYTF. DNA for the CDR3: TGTGCCAGCAGCATACAGGCGCGGACGGGCTATGGCTACACCTTC.

This sequence joins TRBV6-6 and TRBJ1-1; 9 bases map to TRBD1. The CDR3 contains 15 residues. V was pared by 8 bases and J by 5 bases, with 12 bases of the junction left unmatched. CDR1 and CDR2 (germline): MNHNY, SVGAGI (reference sequence). This CDR3 reads CASGPGQGEGTEAFF. The CDR3 DNA is TGTGCCAGCGGGCCGGGACAGGGTGAAGGGACTGAAGCTTTCTTT.

The genes are TRBV5-4 and TRBJ2-3; D not resolved. V was pared by 6 bases and J by 0 bases, with 8 bases between. Germline V gene data show CDR1 as SGHNT and CDR2 as YYREEE (reference sequence). The CDR3 runs 13 residues. For the CDR3, the DNA is TGTGCCAGCAACGAGGTGAGCACAGATACGCAGTATTTT. Protein: CASNEVSTDTQYF.

The V gene is TRBV27, the J gene TRBJ2-7; 11 bases are shared with TRBD2. Per germline, CDR1 MNHEY and CDR2 SMNVEV (reference sequence). The CDR3 is 17 residues long. Unmatched junction bases numbered 12, after V lost 2 bases and J lost 6 bases. CDR3 amino acids: CASSLRSLAGGAGEQYF. The CDR3 DNA sequence: TGTGCCAGCAGTTTACGATCCCTAGCGGGGGGTGCAGGCGAGCAGTACTTC.

The V call is TRBV7-9, the J call TRBJ1-2; 7 nucleotides match TRBD1. The CDR3 is made up of 16 amino acids. Germline V gives CDR1 SEHNR, CDR2 FQNEAQ (reference sequence). V dropped 1 base and J dropped 3; count of bases not matched to a gene: 8. The CDR3 loop reads CASSLGGGGADYGYTF. Written as DNA, the CDR3 is TGTGCCAGCAGCTTAGGTGGAGGGGGCGCCGACTATGGCTACACCTTC.

V and J are TRBV2 and TRBJ1-3; D is uncertain. CDR3 length: 14 residues. Germline V gives CDR1 SNHLY, CDR2 FYNNEI. Between the trimmed V and J ends, which lost 6 bases and 2 bases, there was a span of 11 bases. CDR3 sequence: CASSRAYTGNTIYF. The CDR3 coding sequence is TGTGCCAGCAGCAGAGCGTATACTGGAAACACCATATATTTT. Complete variable domain (other parts from reference TRBV2 and TRBJ1-3): EPEVTQTPSHQVTQMGQEVILRCVPISNHLYFYWYRQILGQKVEFLVSFYNNEISEKSEIFDDQFSVERPDGSNFTLKIRSTKLEDSAMYFCASSRAYTGNTIYFGEGSWLTVV.

The chain employs TRBV6-5 and TRBJ1-2, with 7 bases identical to TRBD1. V dropped 5 bases and J dropped 4; count of bases not matched to a gene: 7. The CDR3 sequence is 14 residues long. Germline V gene sequence: CDR1 MNHEY, CDR2 SVGAGI. This chain's CDR3 is CASSPRGRVYGYTF. The CDR3 nucleotides read TGTGCCAGCAGTCCAAGGGGGCGCGTCTATGGCTACACCTTC.

The rearrangement joins TRBV9 to TRBJ1-2, with D unclear. CDR1 and CDR2 (germline): SGDLS, YYNGEE. The CDR3 sequence is 14 residues long. V shed 7 bases and J shed 7 bases, with 20 bases lying between them. The CDR3 protein is CASARRETSAGYTF. As DNA, the CDR3 is TGTGCCAGCGCACGAAGGGAGACAAGCGCTGGCTACACCTTC.

The V and J genes are TRBV7-9 and TRBJ2-6, with 7 bases aligning to TRBD2. The V and J ends lost 5 bases and 2 bases, in that order; junction bases with no gene match: 9. This CDR3 is built from 17 residues. The germline gives CDR1 SEHNR, CDR2 FQNEAQ (reference sequence). The CDR3 DNA reads TGTGCCAGCAGCCCACCGACCGGGAGGCCTGGGGCCAACGTCCTGACTTTC. It specifies CASSPPTGRPGANVLTF.

This clone was seen a single time. The chain carries TRBV12-5 and TRBJ2-2, with 7 bases aligning to TRBD1. Per the germline V gene, CDR1 is LGHNT and CDR2 is FRNRAP. CDR3 length equals 18 residues. The ends lost 4 bases at V and 4 bases at J; junction bases unmatched: 15. CDR3 in DNA: TGTGCTAGTGGTTCCTCCTACCCCTCCGGGACAGCCACCGGGGAGCTGTTTTTT. Translation: CASGSSYPSGTATGELFF.

The chain is built from TRBV7-9 and TRBJ1-1; 8 positions match TRBD1. CDR3 length: 15 amino acids. Germline V gene lookup returns CDR1 SEHNR and CDR2 FQNEAQ (reference sequence). V lost 11 bases and J lost 3; bases outside the gene matches: 14. The CDR3 here is CASYRQGSGDTEAFF. The CDR3 coding sequence is TGTGCCTCTTACCGACAGGGGAGTGGTGACACTGAAGCTTTCTTT.

The V call is TRBV2, the J call TRBJ1-1; D is ambiguous. The CDR3 runs 12 residues. Germline V CDR1 and CDR2: SNHLY, FYNNEI. Between the trimmed V and J ends, which lost 6 bases and 4 bases, there was a span of 9 bases. In nucleotides, the CDR3 is TGTGCCAGCAGAGCTTTATCCACTGAAGCTTTCTTT. Translated, it gives CASRALSTEAFF.

V gene TRBV6-5 combines with J gene TRBJ1-1, with a possible D match to TRBD1 (6 bases). CDR1 and CDR2 from the germline V gene are MNHEY and SVGAGI. Trimming removed 6 bases from V and 7 bases from J, with 12 bases in between. The CDR3 has 12 amino acids. The CDR3 protein is CASRQGTHEAFF. The CDR3 DNA sequence: TGTGCCAGCAGACAGGGAACACATGAAGCTTTCTTT.